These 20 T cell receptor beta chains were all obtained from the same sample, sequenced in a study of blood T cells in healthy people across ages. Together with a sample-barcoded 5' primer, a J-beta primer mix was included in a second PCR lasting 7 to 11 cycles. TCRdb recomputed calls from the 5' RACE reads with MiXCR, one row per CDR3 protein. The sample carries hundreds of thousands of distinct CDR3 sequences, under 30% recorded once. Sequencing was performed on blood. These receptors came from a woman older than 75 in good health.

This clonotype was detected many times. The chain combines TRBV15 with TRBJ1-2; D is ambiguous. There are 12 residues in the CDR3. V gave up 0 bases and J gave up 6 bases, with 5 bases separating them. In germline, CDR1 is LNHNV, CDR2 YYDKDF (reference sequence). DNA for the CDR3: TGTGCCACCAGCAGAGATTCTGATGGCTACACCTTC. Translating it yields CATSRDSDGYTF.

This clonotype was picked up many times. The CDR3 nucleotides read TGTGCCAGCAGCCCAGTGCGGGGGAGCACAGATACGCAGTATTTT. Amino acid sequence: CASSPVRGSTDTQYF. V usage is TRBV7-2 and J usage is TRBJ2-3; TRBD2 agrees at 7 bases. J lost 0 bases, V lost 5 bases, and 5 bases had no gene match. This CDR3 contains 15 residues. In germline, CDR1 is SGHTA, CDR2 FQGNSA.

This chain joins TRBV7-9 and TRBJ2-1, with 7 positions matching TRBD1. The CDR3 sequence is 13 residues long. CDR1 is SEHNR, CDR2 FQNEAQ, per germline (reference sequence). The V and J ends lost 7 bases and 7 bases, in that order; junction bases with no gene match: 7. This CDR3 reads CASNGQGENEQFF. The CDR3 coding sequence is TGTGCCAGCAACGGGCAGGGGGAGAATGAGCAGTTCTTC.

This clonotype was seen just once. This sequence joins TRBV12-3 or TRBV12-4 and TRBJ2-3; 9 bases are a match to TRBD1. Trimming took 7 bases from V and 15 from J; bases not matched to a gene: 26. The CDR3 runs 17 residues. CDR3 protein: CASNLVGDRVPADTEYF. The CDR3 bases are TGTGCCAGCAACTTAGTTGGGGACAGGGTGCCAGCAGATACGGAATATTTT.

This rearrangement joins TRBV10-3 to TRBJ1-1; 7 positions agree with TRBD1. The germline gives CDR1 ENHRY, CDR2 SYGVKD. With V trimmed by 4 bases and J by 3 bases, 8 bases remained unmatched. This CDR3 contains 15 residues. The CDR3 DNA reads TGTGCCATCAGTGGCAGGGGGAGGTCTTACACTGAAGCTTTCTTT. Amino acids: CAISGRGRSYTEAFF.

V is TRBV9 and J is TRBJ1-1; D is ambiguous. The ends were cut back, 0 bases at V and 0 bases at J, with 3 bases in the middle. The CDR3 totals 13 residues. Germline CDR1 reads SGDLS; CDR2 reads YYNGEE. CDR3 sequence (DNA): TGTGCCAGCAGCGTAGTTGTGAACACTGAAGCTTTCTTT. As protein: CASSVVVNTEAFF.

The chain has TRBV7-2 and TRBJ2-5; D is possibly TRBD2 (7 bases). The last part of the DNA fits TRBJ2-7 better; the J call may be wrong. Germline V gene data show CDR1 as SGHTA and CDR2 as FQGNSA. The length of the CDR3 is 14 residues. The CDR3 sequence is CASTQQGGGNEQYF. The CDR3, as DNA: TGTGCCAGCACCCAACAGGGAGGGGGTAACGAGCAGTACTTC.

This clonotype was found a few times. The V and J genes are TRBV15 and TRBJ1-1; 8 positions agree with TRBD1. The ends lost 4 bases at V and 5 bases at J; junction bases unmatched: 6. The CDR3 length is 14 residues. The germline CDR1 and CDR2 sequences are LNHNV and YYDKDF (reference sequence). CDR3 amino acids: CATSNRGGRTEAFF. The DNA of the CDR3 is TGTGCCACCAGCAACAGGGGGGGGCGGACTGAAGCTTTCTTT.

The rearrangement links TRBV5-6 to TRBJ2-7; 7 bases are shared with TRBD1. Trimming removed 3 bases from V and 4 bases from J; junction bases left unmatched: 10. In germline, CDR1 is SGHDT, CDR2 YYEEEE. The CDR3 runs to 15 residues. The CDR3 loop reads CASSWGPGTVYEQYF. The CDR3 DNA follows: TGTGCCAGCAGCTGGGGGCCTGGGACAGTTTACGAGCAGTACTTC.

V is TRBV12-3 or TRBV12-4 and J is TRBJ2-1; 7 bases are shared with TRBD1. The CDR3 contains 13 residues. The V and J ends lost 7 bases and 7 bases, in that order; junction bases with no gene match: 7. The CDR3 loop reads CASMGTVENEQFF. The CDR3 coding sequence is TGTGCCAGCATGGGGACAGTGGAAAATGAGCAGTTCTTC.

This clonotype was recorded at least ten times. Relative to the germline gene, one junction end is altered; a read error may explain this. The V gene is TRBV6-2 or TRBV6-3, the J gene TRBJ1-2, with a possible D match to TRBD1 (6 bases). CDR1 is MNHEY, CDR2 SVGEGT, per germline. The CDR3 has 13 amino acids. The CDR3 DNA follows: TGTGCCACCAGTTACGGGACAAACTATGGCTACACCTTC. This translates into CATSYGTNYGYTF.

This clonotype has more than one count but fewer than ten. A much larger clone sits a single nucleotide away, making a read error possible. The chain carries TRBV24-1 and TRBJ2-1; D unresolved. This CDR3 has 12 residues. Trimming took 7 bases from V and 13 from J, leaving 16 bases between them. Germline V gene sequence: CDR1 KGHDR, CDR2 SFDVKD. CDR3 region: CATSRQQETQFF. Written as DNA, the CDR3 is TGTGCCACCAGCAGGCAGCAAGAGACCCAGTTCTTC.

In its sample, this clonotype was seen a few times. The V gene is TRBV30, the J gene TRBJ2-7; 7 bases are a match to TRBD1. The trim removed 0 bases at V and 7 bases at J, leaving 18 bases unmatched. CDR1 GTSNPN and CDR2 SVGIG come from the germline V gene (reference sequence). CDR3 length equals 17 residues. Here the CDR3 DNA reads TGTGCCTGGAGTGTCTCTTGGCAGGGGGACATCGGAAGTGAGCAGTACTTC. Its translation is CAWSVSWQGDIGSEQYF. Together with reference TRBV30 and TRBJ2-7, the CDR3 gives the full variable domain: SQTIHQWPATLVQPVGSPLSLECTVEGTSNPNLYWYRQAAGRGLQLLFYSVGIGQISSEVPQNLSASRPQDRQFILSSKKLLLSDSGFYLCAWSVSWQGDIGSEQYFGPGTRLTVT.

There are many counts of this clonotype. The CDR3: CASSFRPGAGYTF. Written as DNA, the CDR3 is TGTGCCAGCAGTTTCCGGCCAGGGGCGGGCTACACCTTC. The rearrangement joins TRBV12-3 or TRBV12-4 to TRBJ1-2; tentatively, D is TRBD1 (6 bases). The CDR3 runs to 13 residues. The V gene lost 3 bases and the J gene lost 8 bases, with 13 bases spanning the gap.

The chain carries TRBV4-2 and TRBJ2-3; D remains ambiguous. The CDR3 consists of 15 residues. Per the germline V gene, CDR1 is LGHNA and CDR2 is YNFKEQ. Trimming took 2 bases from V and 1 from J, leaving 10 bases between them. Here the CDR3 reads CASSQMAQGTDTQYF. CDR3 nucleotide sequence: TGTGCCAGCAGCCAAATGGCCCAGGGCACAGATACGCAGTATTTT.

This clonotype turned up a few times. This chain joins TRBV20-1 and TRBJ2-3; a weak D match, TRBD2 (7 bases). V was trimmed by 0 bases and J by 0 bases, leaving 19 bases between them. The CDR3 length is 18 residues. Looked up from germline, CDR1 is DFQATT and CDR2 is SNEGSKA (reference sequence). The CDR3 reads CSARDLPGGGSSTDTQYF. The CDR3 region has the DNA TGCAGTGCTAGAGATCTTCCGGGGGGCGGCTCCAGCACAGATACGCAGTATTTT.

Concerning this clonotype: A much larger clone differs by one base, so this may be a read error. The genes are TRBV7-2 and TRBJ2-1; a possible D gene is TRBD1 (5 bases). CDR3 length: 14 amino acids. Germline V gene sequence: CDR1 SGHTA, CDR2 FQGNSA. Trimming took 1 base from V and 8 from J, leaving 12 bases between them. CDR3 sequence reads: CTSSLVSRVDEQFF. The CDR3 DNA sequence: TGTACCAGCAGCTTAGTGTCCAGGGTCGATGAGCAGTTCTTC. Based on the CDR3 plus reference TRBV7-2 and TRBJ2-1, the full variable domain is GAGVSQSPSNKVTEKGKDVELRCDPISGHTALYWYRQSLGQGLEFLIYFQGNSAPDKSGLPSDRFSAERTGGSVSTLTIQRTQQEDSAVYLCTSSLVSRVDEQFFGPGTRLTVL.

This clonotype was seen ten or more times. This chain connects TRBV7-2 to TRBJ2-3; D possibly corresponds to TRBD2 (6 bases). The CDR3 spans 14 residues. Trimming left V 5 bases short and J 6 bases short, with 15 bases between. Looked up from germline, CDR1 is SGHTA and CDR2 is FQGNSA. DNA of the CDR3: TGTGCCAGCAGCCCGAGACGCCGGGGGGATACGCAGTATTTT. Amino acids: CASSPRRRGDTQYF.

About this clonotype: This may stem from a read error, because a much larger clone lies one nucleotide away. The DNA for the CDR3 is TGTGCCGGCAGTTTATCGGGGGGCACGCTGGGAGGCTACACCTTC. Its translation: CAGSLSGGTLGGYTF. This rearrangement joins TRBV27 to TRBJ1-2; maybe TRBD1 (6 bases). The CDR3 has 15 amino acids. Germline CDR1 and CDR2: MNHEY and SMNVEV (reference sequence).

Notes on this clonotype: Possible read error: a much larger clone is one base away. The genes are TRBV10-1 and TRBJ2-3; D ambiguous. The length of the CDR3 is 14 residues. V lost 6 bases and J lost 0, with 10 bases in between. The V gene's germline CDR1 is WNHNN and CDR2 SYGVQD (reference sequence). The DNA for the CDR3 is TGCGCCAGCAGGGACCTGGCTAGCACAGATACGCAGTATTTT. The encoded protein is CASRDLASTDTQYF.